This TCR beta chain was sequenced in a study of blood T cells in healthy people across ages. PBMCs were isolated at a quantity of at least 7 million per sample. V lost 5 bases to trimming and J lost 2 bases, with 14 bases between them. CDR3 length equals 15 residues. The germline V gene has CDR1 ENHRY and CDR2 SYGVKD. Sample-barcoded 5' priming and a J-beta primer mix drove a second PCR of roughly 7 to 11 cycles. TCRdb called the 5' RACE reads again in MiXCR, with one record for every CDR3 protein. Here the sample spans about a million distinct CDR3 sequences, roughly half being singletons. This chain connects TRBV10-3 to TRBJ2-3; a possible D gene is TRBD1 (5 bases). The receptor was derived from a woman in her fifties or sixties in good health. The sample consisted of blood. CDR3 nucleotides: TGTGCCATCAGTTTACTACAGGAATTCACAGATACGCAGTATTTT. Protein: CAISLLQEFTDTQYF.